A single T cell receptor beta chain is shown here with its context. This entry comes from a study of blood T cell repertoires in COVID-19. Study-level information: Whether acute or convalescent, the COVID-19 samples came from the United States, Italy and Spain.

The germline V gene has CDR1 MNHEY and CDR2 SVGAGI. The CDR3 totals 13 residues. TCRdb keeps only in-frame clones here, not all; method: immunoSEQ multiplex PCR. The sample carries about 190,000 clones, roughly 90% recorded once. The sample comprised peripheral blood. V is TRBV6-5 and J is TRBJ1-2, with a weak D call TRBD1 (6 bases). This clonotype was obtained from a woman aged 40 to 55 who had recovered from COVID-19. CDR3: CGSTHRVNYGYTF. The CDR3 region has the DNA TGTGGCTCTACCCACAGGGTTAACTATGGCTACACCTTC.